This T cell receptor (beta chain) was observed in a study of a mutant IDH1 vaccine in newly diagnosed glioma. Study overall: Treated patients comprised 62.5% males and about 40% females, mean age approximately 37 years. Those enrolled had earlier been treated with radiotherapy, temozolomide, or both, mostly both.

Study-wide points: Pseudoprogression apparently tracked independently of changes in top peripheral T cell clonotypes.

The CDR3 is 15 residues long. V was cut by 5 bases and J by 2 bases, with 15 bases left in between. Per the germline V gene, CDR1 is SGHRS and CDR2 is YFSETQ. Regarding this clone: Its antigen remains unknown.

The time point: baseline, week 1 (first vaccination visit). Treatment indicated: pre-vaccination baseline after standard-of-care therapy. Clones were read by immunoSEQ multiplex PCR, and TCRdb kept only the in-frame ones, dropping some. The sample holds approximately 92,000 clones; around three quarters are singletons and the top ten take around 7%. This TCR derives from a middle-aged man with glioma. This sequence joins TRBV5-1 and TRBJ2-3; D unresolved. This specimen consisted of PBMCs, obtained from a glioma patient treated with radiotherapy, temozolomide or both. The CDR3 sequence is CASRNARVSTDTQYF. The DNA for the CDR3 is TGCGCCAGCAGGAACGCCCGGGTTTCCACAGATACGCAGTATTTT. Drawing the rest from reference TRBV5-1 and TRBJ2-3, the complete variable domain is KAGVTQTPRYLIKTRGQQVTLSCSPISGHRSVSWYQQTPGQGLQFLFEYFSETQRNKGNFPGRFSGRQFSNSRSEMNVSTLELGDSALYLCASRNARVSTDTQYFGPGTRLTVL.